The T cell receptor beta chain under discussion was sequenced for a study of T cell clonotyping in hematopoietic cell transplantation. On the study more broadly: Recipient samples before transplant were obtained post-cytoreduction.

Time point defined: recipient sample about 28 days before transplant, after cytoreduction. Sequenced by immunoSEQ multiplex PCR; TCRdb stores in-frame clones only, minus some. The sample lists about 43,000 clones, 85% occurring once. A word on this clone: Its specificity is unknown.

Study conclusions and caveats: Higher Inverse Simpson Index values in graft donor and pretransplant recipient predicted broader posttransplant TCR diversity.

Sequenced here: peripheral blood mononuclear cells, sampled before stem cell transplant. The sequence was obtained from a man between 60 and 75 years old with acute myeloid leukemia. Some clones in this sample may be carry-over from other donors' samples.

CDR3 sequence: CASSEVAAPENTEAFF. For the CDR3, the DNA is TGCGCCAGCAGTGAGGTAGCAGCGCCGGAGAACACTGAAGCTTTCTTT. The chain carries TRBV10-2 and TRBJ1-1, with D hard to call. V shed 2 bases and J shed 1 base, with 14 bases lying between them. The length of the CDR3 is 16 residues. The germline CDR1 and CDR2 sequences are WSHSY and SAAADI.